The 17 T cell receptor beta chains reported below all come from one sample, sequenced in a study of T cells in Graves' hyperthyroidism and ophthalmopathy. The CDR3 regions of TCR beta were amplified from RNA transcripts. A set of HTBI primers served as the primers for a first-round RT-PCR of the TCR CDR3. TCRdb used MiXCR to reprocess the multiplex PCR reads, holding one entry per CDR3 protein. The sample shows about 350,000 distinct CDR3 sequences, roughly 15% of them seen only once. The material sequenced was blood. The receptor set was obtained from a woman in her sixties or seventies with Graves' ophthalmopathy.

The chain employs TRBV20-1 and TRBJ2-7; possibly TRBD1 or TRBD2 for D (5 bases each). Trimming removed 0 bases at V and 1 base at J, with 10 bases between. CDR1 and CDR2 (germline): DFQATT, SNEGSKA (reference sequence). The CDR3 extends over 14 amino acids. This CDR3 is CSARDVGTSYEQYF. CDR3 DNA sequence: TGCAGTGCTAGAGATGTGGGGACGTCCTACGAGCAGTACTTC.

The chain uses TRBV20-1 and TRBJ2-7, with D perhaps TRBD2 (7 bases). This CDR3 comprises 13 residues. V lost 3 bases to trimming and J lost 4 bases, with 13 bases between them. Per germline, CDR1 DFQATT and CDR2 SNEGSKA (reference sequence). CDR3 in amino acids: CSARLGGEYEQYF. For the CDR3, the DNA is TGCAGTGCTAGGCTAGGGGGGGAATACGAGCAGTACTTC.

The CDR3 DNA reads TGTGCCAGCAGCAATTCGGACTACCCGCAGTATTTT. This encodes CASSNSDYPQYF. The gene calls are TRBV7-2 and TRBJ2-3, with a weak D call TRBD2 (6 bases). The CDR3 loop spans 12 amino acids. CDR1 and CDR2 (germline): SGHTA, FQGNSA. Trimming removed 5 bases at V and 10 bases at J, with 13 bases between. Using reference TRBV7-2 and TRBJ2-3 for the parts outside the CDR3, the full variable domain is GAGVSQSPSNKVTEKGKDVELRCDPISGHTALYWYRQSLGQGLEFLIYFQGNSAPDKSGLPSDRFSAERTGGSVSTLTIQRTQQEDSAVYLCASSNSDYPQYFGPGTRLTVL.

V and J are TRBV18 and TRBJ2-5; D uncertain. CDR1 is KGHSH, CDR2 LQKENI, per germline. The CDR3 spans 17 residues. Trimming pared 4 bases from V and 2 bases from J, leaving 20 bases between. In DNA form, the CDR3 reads TGTGCCAGCTCACAGGACCAGACCACCCCCCTACAAGAGACCCAGTACTTC. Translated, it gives CASSQDQTTPLQETQYF. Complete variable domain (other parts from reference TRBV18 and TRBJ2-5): NAGVMQNPRHLVRRRGQEARLRCSPMKGHSHVYWYRQLPEEGLKFMVYLQKENIIDESGMPKERFSAEFPKEGPSILRIQQVVRGDSAAYFCASSQDQTTPLQETQYFGPGTRLLVL.

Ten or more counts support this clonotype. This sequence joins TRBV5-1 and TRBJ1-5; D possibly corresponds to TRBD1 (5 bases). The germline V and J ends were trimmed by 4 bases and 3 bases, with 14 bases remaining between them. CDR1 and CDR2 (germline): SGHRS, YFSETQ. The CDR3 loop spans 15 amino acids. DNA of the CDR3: TGCGCCAGCAGCGAGCGGGACGGACTCAATCAGCCCCAGCATTTT. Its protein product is CASSERDGLNQPQHF.

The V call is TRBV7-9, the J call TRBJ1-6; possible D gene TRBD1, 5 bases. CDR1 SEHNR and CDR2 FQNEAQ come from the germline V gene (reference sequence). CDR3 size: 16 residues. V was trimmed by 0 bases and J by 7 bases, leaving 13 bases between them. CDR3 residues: CASSLAFPGGNSPLHF. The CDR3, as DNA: TGTGCCAGCAGCTTAGCGTTCCCGGGGGGGAATTCACCCCTCCACTTT.

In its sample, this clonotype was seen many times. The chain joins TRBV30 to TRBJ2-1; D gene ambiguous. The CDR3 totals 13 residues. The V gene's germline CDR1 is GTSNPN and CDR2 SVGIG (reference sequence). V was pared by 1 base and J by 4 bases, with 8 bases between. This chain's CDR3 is CAWSDRAYNEQFF. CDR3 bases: TGTGCCTGGAGTGACCGAGCGTACAATGAGCAGTTCTTC.

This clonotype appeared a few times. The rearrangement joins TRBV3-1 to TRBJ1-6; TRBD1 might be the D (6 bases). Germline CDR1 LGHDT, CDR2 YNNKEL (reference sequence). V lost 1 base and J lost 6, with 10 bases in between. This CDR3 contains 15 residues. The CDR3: CASSQAGDLNSPLHF. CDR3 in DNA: TGTGCCAGCAGCCAAGCAGGGGATCTTAATTCACCCCTCCACTTT.

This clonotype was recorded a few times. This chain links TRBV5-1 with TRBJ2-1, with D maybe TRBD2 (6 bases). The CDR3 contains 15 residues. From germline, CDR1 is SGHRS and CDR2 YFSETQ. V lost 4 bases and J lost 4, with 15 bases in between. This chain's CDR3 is CASSLGGTTYNEQFF. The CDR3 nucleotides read TGCGCCAGCAGCCTGGGGGGTACTACATACAATGAGCAGTTCTTC.

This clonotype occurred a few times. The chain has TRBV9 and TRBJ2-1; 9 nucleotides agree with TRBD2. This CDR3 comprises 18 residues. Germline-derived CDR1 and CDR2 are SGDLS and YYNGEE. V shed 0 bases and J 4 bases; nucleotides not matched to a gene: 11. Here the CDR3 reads CASSVVNGREGVYNEQFF. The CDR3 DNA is TGTGCCAGCAGCGTAGTAAATGGGCGGGAGGGGGTGTACAATGAGCAGTTCTTC.

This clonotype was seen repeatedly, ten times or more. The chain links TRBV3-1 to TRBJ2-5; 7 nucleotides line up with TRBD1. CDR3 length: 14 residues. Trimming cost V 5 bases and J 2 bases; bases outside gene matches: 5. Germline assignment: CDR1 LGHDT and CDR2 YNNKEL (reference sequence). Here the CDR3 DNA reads TGTGCCAGCAGCGTAGGGACAGTACAAGAGACCCAGTACTTC. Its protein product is CASSVGTVQETQYF.

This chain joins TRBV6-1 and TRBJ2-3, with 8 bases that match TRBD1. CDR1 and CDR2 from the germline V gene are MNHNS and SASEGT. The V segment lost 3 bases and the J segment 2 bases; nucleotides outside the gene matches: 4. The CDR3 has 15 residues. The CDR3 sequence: CASSETGVHTDTQYF. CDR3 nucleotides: TGTGCCAGCAGTGAGACAGGGGTCCACACAGATACGCAGTATTTT.

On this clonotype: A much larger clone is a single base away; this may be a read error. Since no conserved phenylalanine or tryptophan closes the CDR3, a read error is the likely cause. In DNA form, the CDR3 reads TGTGCCAGCAGACAGAGCCTAATGAACACTGAAGCTTTCTCT. Its translation: CASRQSLMNTEAFS. The chain recombines TRBV2 with TRBJ1-1; D is unresolved. V was cut by 6 bases and J by 0 bases, with 11 bases left in between. Germline V gene data show CDR1 as SNHLY and CDR2 as FYNNEI. The CDR3 sequence is 14 residues long.

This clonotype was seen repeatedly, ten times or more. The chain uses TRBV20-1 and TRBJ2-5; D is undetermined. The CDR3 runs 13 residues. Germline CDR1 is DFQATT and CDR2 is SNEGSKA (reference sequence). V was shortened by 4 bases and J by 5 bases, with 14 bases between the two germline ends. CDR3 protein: CSAKSAFGETQYF. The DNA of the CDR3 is TGCAGTGCTAAGTCAGCGTTTGGGGAGACCCAGTACTTC.

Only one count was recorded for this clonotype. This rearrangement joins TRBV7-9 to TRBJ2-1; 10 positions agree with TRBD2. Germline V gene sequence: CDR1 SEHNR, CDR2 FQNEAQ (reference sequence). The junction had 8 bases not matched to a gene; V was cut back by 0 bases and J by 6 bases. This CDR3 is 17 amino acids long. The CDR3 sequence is CASSLALAGDFGNEQFF. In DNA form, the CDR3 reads TGTGCCAGCAGCTTAGCCCTAGCGGGAGATTTTGGCAATGAGCAGTTCTTC.

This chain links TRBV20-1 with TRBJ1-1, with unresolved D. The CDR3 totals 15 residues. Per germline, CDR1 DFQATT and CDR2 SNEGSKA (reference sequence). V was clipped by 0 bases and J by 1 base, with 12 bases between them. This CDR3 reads CSAREPGLPNTEAFF. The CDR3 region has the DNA TGCAGTGCTAGAGAACCGGGGTTACCGAACACTGAAGCTTTCTTT.

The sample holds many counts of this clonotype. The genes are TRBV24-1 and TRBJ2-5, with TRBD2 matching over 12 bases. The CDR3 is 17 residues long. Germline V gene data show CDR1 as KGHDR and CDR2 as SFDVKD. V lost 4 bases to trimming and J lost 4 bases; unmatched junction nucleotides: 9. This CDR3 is CATSDSSGRAIGETQYF. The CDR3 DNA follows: TGTGCCACCAGTGACTCTAGCGGGAGGGCAATCGGAGAGACCCAGTACTTC.